The 24 T cell receptor beta chains presented below share a single source sample, sequenced in a study of blood T cell repertoires in COVID-19. The protocol was immunoSEQ multiplex PCR, while the TCRdb copy is restricted to in-frame clones and leaves out a portion. The sample yields 50,000 or so clones, around 84% seen once. The sample was peripheral blood. Every receptor here comes from a man aged 50-60 years with acute or convalescent COVID-19.

This chain connects TRBV27 to TRBJ2-7; tentative D call: TRBD1 (6 bases). Germline V gene data show CDR1 as MNHEY and CDR2 as SMNVEV (reference sequence). There are 14 residues in the CDR3. V was cut by 5 bases and J by 0 bases, with 11 bases left in between. DNA for the CDR3: TGTGCCAGCAGTGTACAGGGTCCCTCCTACGAGCAGTACTTC. Its protein product is CASSVQGPSYEQYF.

The chain recombines TRBV19 with TRBJ2-3, with D tentatively TRBD1 (5 bases). The length of the CDR3 is 14 residues. Trimming stripped 5 bases from V and 0 bases from J, with 9 bases between. Germline CDR1 and CDR2: LNHDA and SQIVND (reference sequence). CDR3 protein: CASSVGHSTDTQYF. The DNA of the CDR3 is TGTGCCAGTAGTGTCGGACATAGCACAGATACGCAGTATTTT.

This rearrangement joins TRBV9 to TRBJ1-2; 7 nucleotides align to TRBD1. Germline V gene lookup returns CDR1 SGDLS and CDR2 YYNGEE. J gave up 4 bases and V 2 bases, and 11 bases lay outside the gene matches. The CDR3 extends over 16 amino acids. The CDR3 nucleotides read TGTGCCAGCAGCGTCGAGACAGGGCCCGGGAGCTATGGCTACACCTTC. Translating gives CASSVETGPGSYGYTF.

This chain connects TRBV9 to TRBJ2-1, with 9 bases fitting TRBD1. This CDR3 spans 18 amino acids. From germline, CDR1 is SGDLS and CDR2 YYNGEE. V was pared by 3 bases and J by 1 base, with 11 bases of the junction left unmatched. CDR3 coding DNA: TGTGCCAGCAGCGCCTCCTTTCTCGGACAGGGGTCCTACAATGAGCAGTTCTTC. This encodes CASSASFLGQGSYNEQFF.

The chain employs TRBV5-4 and TRBJ2-7; 9 bases match TRBD2. Germline CDR1 SGHNT, CDR2 YYREEE (reference sequence). There are 15 residues in the CDR3. V shed 1 base and J 4 bases; nucleotides not matched to a gene: 6. CDR3 coding DNA: TGTGCCAGCAGCTTGCCCGGGACTAGCCGTTACGAGCAGTACTTC. As protein: CASSLPGTSRYEQYF.

This chain connects TRBV7-9 to TRBJ1-5, with D uncertain. Germline loops: CDR1 SEHNR, CDR2 FQNEAQ (reference sequence). CDR3 length equals 15 residues. Trimming cost V 0 bases and J 2 bases, with 8 bases left between them. The CDR3 coding sequence is TGTGCCAGCAGCTTAGCAGGGCGGGGCAATCAGCCCCAGCATTTT. This codes for CASSLAGRGNQPQHF.

This clone was recorded only once. The CDR3 DNA reads TGTGCCAGCAGCCCCTATCCTAGCGGGAGTGGGGGTAATGAGCAGTTCTTC. Translating it yields CASSPYPSGSGGNEQFF. This rearrangement joins TRBV9 to TRBJ2-1, with 10 bases identical to TRBD2. CDR1 and CDR2 (germline): SGDLS, YYNGEE. CDR3 length: 17 amino acids. The V segment lost 4 bases and the J segment 7 bases; nucleotides outside the gene matches: 14.

This clone has only one observation. V and J are TRBV12-3 or TRBV12-4 and TRBJ1-5; D remains ambiguous. V lost 3 bases and J lost 8, with 11 bases in between. The length of the CDR3 is 13 residues. CDR3 loop: CASSFRRAEPQHF. CDR3 bases: TGTGCCAGCAGTTTTCGGAGGGCAGAGCCCCAGCATTTT.

The rearrangement joins TRBV5-1 to TRBJ2-2, with 8 bases matching TRBD2. Germline CDR1 is SGHRS and CDR2 is YFSETQ. V was pared by 0 bases and J by 2 bases, with 3 bases of the junction left unmatched. CDR3 length equals 16 residues. CDR3 nucleotides: TGCGCCAGCAGCTTGGAAGGACTAGCTAACACCGGGGAGCTGTTTTTT. Protein product: CASSLEGLANTGELFF. Using reference TRBV5-1 and TRBJ2-2 for the parts outside the CDR3, the full variable domain is KAGVTQTPRYLIKTRGQQVTLSCSPISGHRSVSWYQQTPGQGLQFLFEYFSETQRNKGNFPGRFSGRQFSNSRSEMNVSTLELGDSALYLCASSLEGLANTGELFFGEGSRLTVL.

The sample holds one count of this clone. The V call is TRBV12-5, the J call TRBJ1-5; possible D gene TRBD1, 6 bases. The CDR3 has 16 residues. V was pared by 2 bases and J by 6 bases, with 17 bases between. Germline V gives CDR1 LGHNT, CDR2 FRNRAP. Here the CDR3 reads CASGLPKTGRIQPQHF. CDR3 DNA: TGTGCTAGTGGTTTGCCCAAGACAGGACGGATTCAGCCCCAGCATTTT.

The chain joins TRBV6-6 to TRBJ2-3; 9 nucleotides match TRBD1. CDR3 length equals 15 residues. The J segment lost 2 bases and the V segment lost 6 bases, leaving 6 bases of the junction unmatched. Germline CDR1 and CDR2: MNHNY and SVGAGI (reference sequence). CDR3 DNA sequence: TGTGCCAGCAGGGAACAGGGGGCCCCCACAGATACGCAGTATTTT. It yields the protein CASREQGAPTDTQYF.

The chain links TRBV18 to TRBJ2-1; 9 nucleotides align to TRBD2. Germline V CDR1 and CDR2: KGHSH, LQKENI. The junction had 7 bases not matched to a gene; V was cut back by 5 bases and J by 8 bases. This CDR3 is built from 14 residues. The CDR3 nucleotides read TGTGCCAGCTCATCAACTATAGCGGGAGATGAGCAGTTCTTC. Its protein product is CASSSTIAGDEQFF.

The chain carries TRBV7-6 and TRBJ1-4, with TRBD1 as a possible D gene (5 bases). CDR1 and CDR2 from the germline V gene are SGHVS and FNYEAQ. Trimming pared 5 bases from V and 0 bases from J, leaving 10 bases between. The CDR3 sequence is 15 residues long. The CDR3 sequence: CASSHWGATNEKLFF. The CDR3 nucleotides are TGTGCCAGCAGCCATTGGGGGGCAACTAATGAAAAACTGTTTTTT.

The V call is TRBV12-3 or TRBV12-4, the J call TRBJ2-1; D perhaps matches TRBD1 (6 bases). The ends were cut back, 6 bases at V and 9 bases at J, with 15 bases in the middle. The CDR3 length is 13 residues. The CDR3 reads CASRRQVMSEQFF. CDR3 nucleotides: TGTGCCAGCAGGAGACAGGTTATGAGTGAGCAGTTCTTC.

This rearrangement joins TRBV28 to TRBJ2-6, with 10 nucleotides matching TRBD1. The CDR3 runs to 20 residues. Trimming removed 5 bases from V and 1 base from J; junction bases left unmatched: 14. In germline, CDR1 is MDHEN, CDR2 SYDVKM. The CDR3: CASSITKTGGIRSGANVLTF. CDR3 bases: TGTGCCAGCAGTATAACAAAGACAGGGGGCATAAGGTCTGGGGCCAACGTCCTGACTTTC.

This clone was seen more than once but under ten times. The CDR3: CASSQEGAGWDTGELFF. CDR3 nucleotides: TGTGCCAGCAGCCAAGAAGGAGCAGGGTGGGACACCGGGGAGCTGTTTTTT. This chain uses TRBV3-1 (or the pseudogene TRBV3-2) with TRBJ2-2; maybe TRBD1 (5 bases). Germline CDR1 is LGHDT and CDR2 is YNNKEL (reference sequence). The CDR3 is made up of 17 amino acids. With 0 bases removed from V and 3 bases from J, the gap between germline ends came to 14 bases.

The chain combines TRBV19 with TRBJ1-5; D unclear. V lost 1 base to trimming and J lost 1 base, with 11 bases between them. The germline V gene has CDR1 LNHDA and CDR2 SQIVND (reference sequence). The CDR3 is 16 residues long. CDR3 sequence (DNA): TGTGCCAGTAGTATAGTTGGGTCGCGGAGCAATCAGCCCCAGCATTTT. Amino acid sequence: CASSIVGSRSNQPQHF.

This chain links TRBV7-8 with TRBJ2-7; 12 nucleotides align to TRBD2. J gave up 2 bases and V 5 bases, and 10 bases lay outside the gene matches. This CDR3 contains 17 residues. The germline gives CDR1 SGHVS, CDR2 FQNEAQ. Here the CDR3 reads CASSVGLAGIQTYEQYF. As DNA, the CDR3 is TGTGCCAGCAGCGTGGGACTAGCGGGTATTCAAACCTACGAGCAGTACTTC. Together with reference TRBV7-8 and TRBJ2-7, the CDR3 gives the full variable domain: GAGVSQSPRYKVAKRGQDVALRCDPISGHVSLFWYQQALGQGPEFLTYFQNEAQLDKSGLPSDRFFAERPEGSVSTLKIQRTQQEDSAVYLCASSVGLAGIQTYEQYFGPGTRLTVT.

This CDR3 reads CATLLISISTDTQYF. CDR3 in DNA: TGTGCCACCTTACTGATAAGTATTAGCACAGATACGCAGTATTTT. The chain has TRBV24-1 and TRBJ2-3; D gene uncertain. The CDR3 is 15 amino acids. With 9 bases removed from V and 0 bases from J, the gap between germline ends came to 15 bases. From germline, CDR1 is KGHDR and CDR2 SFDVKD.

This chain connects TRBV29-1 to TRBJ1-5; 7 nucleotides match TRBD1. The CDR3 runs to 13 residues. Germline-derived CDR1 and CDR2 are SQVTM and ANQGSEA. V was pared by 6 bases and J by 0 bases, with 2 bases of the junction left unmatched. CDR3 sequence (DNA): TGCAGCGTGGGGACAGATAGCAATCAGCCCCAGCATTTT. Protein product: CSVGTDSNQPQHF.

The CDR3 sequence is CSVFNRTGELFF. In nucleotides, the CDR3 is TGCAGCGTTTTTAATCGCACCGGGGAGCTGTTTTTT. The chain is built from TRBV29-1 and TRBJ2-2; D is undetermined. Germline V gene data show CDR1 as SQVTM and CDR2 as ANQGSEA. This CDR3 has 12 amino acids. The germline V and J ends were trimmed by 5 bases and 4 bases, with 8 bases remaining between them.

This chain links TRBV5-1 with TRBJ2-3; 8 nucleotides align to TRBD2. V shed 0 bases, J shed 2 bases, and the junction held 5 bases outside the gene matches. The germline V gene has CDR1 SGHRS and CDR2 YFSETQ. This CDR3 region has 16 residues. The CDR3 region is CASSLDGRDPTDTQYF. The CDR3 DNA reads TGCGCCAGCAGCTTGGACGGGAGGGATCCCACAGATACGCAGTATTTT.

V and J are TRBV6-5 and TRBJ1-4; a weak D match, TRBD1 (6 bases). V lost 2 bases, J lost 4 bases, and 14 bases lay in between. The CDR3 loop spans 16 amino acids. Germline values: CDR1 MNHEY, CDR2 SVGAGI. The CDR3 reads CASSYPTGPSNEKLFF. DNA of the CDR3: TGTGCCAGCAGTTACCCCACAGGGCCCAGTAATGAAAAACTGTTTTTT.

V is TRBV27 and J is TRBJ1-1; D not resolved. Germline V CDR1 and CDR2: MNHEY, SMNVEV (reference sequence). Deletions cut 3 bases from V and 0 bases from J, with 11 bases between. The CDR3 sequence is 15 residues long. CDR3 protein: CASSLAQTMNTEAFF. CDR3 sequence (DNA): TGTGCCAGCAGTTTGGCCCAGACTATGAACACTGAAGCTTTCTTT.